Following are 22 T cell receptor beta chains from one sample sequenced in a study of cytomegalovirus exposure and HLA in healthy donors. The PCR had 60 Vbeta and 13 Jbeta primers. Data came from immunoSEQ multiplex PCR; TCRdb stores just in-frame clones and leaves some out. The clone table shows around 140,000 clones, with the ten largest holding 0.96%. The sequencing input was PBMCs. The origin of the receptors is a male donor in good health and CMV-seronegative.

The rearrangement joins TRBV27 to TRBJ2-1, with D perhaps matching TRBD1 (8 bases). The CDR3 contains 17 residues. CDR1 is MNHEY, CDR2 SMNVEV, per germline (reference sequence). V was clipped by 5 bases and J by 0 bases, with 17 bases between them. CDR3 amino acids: CASSRKAGQDSYNEQFF. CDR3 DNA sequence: TGTGCCAGCAGTCGAAAAGCGGGACAGGACTCCTACAATGAGCAGTTCTTC.

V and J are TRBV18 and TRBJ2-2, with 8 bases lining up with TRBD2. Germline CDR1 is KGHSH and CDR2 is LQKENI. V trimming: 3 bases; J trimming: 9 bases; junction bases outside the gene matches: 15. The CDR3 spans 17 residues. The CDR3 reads CASSPPPTGGGIRELFF. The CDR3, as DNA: TGTGCCAGCTCACCCCCTCCCACGGGGGGGGGAATCCGGGAGCTGTTTTTT. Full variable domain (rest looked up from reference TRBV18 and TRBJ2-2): NAGVMQNPRHLVRRRGQEARLRCSPMKGHSHVYWYRQLPEEGLKFMVYLQKENIIDESGMPKERFSAEFPKEGPSILRIQQVVRGDSAAYFCASSPPPTGGGIRELFFGEGSRLTVL.

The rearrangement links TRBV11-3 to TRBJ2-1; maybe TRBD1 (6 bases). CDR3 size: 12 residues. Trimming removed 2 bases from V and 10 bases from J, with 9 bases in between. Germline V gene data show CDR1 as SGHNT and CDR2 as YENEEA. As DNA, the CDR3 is TGTGCCAGCAGCTTACTCAGGGGCGAGCAGTTCTTC. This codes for CASSLLRGEQFF.

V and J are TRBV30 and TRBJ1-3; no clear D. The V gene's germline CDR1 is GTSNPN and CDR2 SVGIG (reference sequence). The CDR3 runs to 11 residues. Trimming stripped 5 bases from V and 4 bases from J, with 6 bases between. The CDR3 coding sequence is TGTGCCTGGGAGAGGGGAAACACCATATATTTT. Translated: CAWERGNTIYF.

This chain's CDR3 is CASSRESPLHF. The DNA of the CDR3 is TGTGCCAGCTCTAGAGAATCACCCCTCCACTTT. The rearrangement uses TRBV25-1 and TRBJ1-6; D gene unclear. Germline V gene sequence: CDR1 MGHDK, CDR2 SYGVNS. The CDR3 totals 11 residues. V gave up 8 bases and J gave up 10 bases, with 9 bases separating them.

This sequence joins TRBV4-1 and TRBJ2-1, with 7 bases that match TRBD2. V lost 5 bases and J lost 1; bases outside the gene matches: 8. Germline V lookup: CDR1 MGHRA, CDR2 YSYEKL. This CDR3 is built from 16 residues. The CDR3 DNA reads TGCGCCAGCAGCGGAGAGAACGGGAGGTCCTACAATGAGCAGTTCTTC. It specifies CASSGENGRSYNEQFF.

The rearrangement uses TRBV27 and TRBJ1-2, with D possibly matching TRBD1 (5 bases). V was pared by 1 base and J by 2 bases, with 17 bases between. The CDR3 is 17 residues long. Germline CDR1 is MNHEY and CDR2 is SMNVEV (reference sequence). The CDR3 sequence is CASSLYFGGGGNYGYTF. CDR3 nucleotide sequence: TGTGCCAGCAGTTTATATTTCGGGGGTGGCGGGAACTATGGCTACACCTTC.

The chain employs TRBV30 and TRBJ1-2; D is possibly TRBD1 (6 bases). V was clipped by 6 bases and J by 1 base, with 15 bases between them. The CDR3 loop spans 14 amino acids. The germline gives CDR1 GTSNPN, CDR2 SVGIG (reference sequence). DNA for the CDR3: TGTGCCTGTCGCGGAGGCAGGGGTAACTATGGCTACACCTTC. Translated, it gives CACRGGRGNYGYTF.

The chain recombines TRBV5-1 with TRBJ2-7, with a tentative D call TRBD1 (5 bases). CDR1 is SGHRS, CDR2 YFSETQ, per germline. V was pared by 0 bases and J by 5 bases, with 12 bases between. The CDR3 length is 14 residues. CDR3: CASSLGQIRHEQYF. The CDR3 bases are TGCGCCAGCAGCTTGGGACAGATCCGCCACGAGCAGTACTTC. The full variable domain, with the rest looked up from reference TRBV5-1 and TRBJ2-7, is KAGVTQTPRYLIKTRGQQVTLSCSPISGHRSVSWYQQTPGQGLQFLFEYFSETQRNKGNFPGRFSGRQFSNSRSEMNVSTLELGDSALYLCASSLGQIRHEQYFGPGTRLTVT.

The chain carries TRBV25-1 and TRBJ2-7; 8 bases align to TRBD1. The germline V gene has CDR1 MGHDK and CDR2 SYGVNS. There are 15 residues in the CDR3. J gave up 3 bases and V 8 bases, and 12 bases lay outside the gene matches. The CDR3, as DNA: TGTGCCAGCGGAGAAATAACGGACAGGGACTACGAGCAGTACTTC. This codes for CASGEITDRDYEQYF.

CDR3 DNA sequence: TGTGCCAGCAGTTTAACCCCCCACGGGGGCTCCTACGAGCAGTACTTC. This encodes CASSLTPHGGSYEQYF. The chain recombines TRBV27 with TRBJ2-7; a weak D match, TRBD2 (6 bases). Germline V gives CDR1 MNHEY, CDR2 SMNVEV (reference sequence). CDR3 length equals 16 residues. The V end lost 2 bases, the J end lost 0 bases, and 14 bases lay between the germline ends.

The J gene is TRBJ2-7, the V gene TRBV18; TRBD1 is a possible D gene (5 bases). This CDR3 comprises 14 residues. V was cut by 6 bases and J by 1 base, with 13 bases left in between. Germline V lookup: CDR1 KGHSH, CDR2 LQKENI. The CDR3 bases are TGTGCCAGCTCCCCAGATCAGGGTTCCTACGAGCAGTACTTC. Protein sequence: CASSPDQGSYEQYF.

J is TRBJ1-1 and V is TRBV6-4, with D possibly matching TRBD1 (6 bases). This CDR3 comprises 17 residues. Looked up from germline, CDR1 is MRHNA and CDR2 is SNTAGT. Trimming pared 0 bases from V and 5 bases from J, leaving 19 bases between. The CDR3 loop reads CASSDSRGTGRGTEAFF. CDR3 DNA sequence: TGTGCCAGCAGTGACTCCCGGGGAACAGGGCGAGGTACTGAAGCTTTCTTT.

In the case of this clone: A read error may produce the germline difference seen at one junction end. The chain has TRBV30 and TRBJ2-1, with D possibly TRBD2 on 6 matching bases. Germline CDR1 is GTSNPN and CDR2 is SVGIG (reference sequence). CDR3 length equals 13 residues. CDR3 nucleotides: TGTGCCGTTACTAGGGACTCCCACAATGAGCAGTTCTTC. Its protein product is CAVTRDSHNEQFF.

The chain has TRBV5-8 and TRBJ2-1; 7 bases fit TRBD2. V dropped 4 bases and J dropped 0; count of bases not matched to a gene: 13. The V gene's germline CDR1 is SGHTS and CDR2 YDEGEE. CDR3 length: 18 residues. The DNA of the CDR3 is TGTGCCAGCAGCCAGCGGAGCGGGGTGCTGAGCTCCTACAATGAGCAGTTCTTC. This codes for CASSQRSGVLSSYNEQFF. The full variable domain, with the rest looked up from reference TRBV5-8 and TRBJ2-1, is EAGVTQSPTHLIKTRGQQATLRCSPISGHTSVYWYQQALGLGLQFLLWYDEGEERNRGNFPPRFSGRQFPNYSSELNVNALELEDSALYLCASSQRSGVLSSYNEQFFGPGTRLTVL.

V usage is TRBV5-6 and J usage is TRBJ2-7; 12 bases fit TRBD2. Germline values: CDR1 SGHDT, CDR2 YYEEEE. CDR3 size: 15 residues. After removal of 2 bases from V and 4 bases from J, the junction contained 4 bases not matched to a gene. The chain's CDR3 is CASSFGTSGSYEQYF. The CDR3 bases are TGTGCCAGCAGCTTTGGGACTAGCGGGTCTTACGAGCAGTACTTC.

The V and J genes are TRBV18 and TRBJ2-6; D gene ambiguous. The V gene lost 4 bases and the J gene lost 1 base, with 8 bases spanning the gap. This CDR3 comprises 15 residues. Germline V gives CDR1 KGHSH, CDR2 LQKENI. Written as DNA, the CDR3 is TGTGCCAGCTCACTAGATCGATCTGGGGCCAACGTCCTGACTTTC. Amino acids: CASSLDRSGANVLTF.

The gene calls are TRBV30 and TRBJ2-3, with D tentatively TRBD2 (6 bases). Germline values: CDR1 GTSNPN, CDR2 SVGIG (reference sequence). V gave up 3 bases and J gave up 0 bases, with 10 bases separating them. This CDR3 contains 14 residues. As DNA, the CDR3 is TGTGCCTGGAGCGGCGGGGAAAGCACAGATACGCAGTATTTT. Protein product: CAWSGGESTDTQYF. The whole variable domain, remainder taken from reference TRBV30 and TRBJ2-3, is SQTIHQWPATLVQPVGSPLSLECTVEGTSNPNLYWYRQAAGRGLQLLFYSVGIGQISSEVPQNLSASRPQDRQFILSSKKLLLSDSGFYLCAWSGGESTDTQYFGPGTRLTVL.

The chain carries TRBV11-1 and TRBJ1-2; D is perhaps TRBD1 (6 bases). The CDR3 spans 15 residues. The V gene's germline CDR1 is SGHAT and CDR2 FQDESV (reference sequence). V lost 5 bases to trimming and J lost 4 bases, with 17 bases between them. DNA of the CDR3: TGTGCCAGCAGCCAAAACGGACAGTCGCGCTATGGCTACACCTTC. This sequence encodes CASSQNGQSRYGYTF.

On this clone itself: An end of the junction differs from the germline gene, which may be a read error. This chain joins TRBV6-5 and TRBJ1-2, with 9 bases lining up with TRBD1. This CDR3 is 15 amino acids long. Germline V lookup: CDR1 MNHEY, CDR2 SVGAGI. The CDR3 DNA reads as TGTGCCAGCACTTACCTCGGGACAGGGAGTGGGGGCTACACCTTC. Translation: CASTYLGTGSGGYTF.

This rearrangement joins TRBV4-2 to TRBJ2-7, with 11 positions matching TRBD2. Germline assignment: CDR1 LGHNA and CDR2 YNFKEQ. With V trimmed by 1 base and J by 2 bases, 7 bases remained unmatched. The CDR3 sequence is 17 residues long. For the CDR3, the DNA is TGTGCCAGCAGCCAAGGGGCCGGGACTAGCGGTACCTACGAGCAGTACTTC. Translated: CASSQGAGTSGTYEQYF.

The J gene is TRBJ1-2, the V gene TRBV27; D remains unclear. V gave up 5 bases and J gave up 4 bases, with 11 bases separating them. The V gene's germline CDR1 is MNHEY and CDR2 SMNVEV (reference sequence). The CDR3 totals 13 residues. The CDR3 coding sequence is TGTGCCAGCAGTCCGGGGATTGTCTATGGCTACACCTTC. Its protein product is CASSPGIVYGYTF.